This TCR beta chain comes out of a study of blood T cell repertoires in COVID-19. Study context: Donors in the United States, Italy and Spain gave samples during acute or convalescent COVID-19.

Only in-frame clones appear in the TCRdb table, and some are missing; sequencing was by immunoSEQ multiplex PCR. Seen here are around 140,000 clones, 87% observed once, and the top ten hold 37%. This clone was picked up one time. With 3 bases removed from V and 4 bases from J, the gap between germline ends came to 21 bases. The CDR3 covers 17 residues. Germline CDR1 reads SGHTA; CDR2 reads FQGNSA. This rearrangement joins TRBV7-2 to TRBJ1-1, with unresolved D. The clonotype originates from a man aged 45 to 65 who had recovered from COVID-19. The source material was peripheral blood. The CDR3, as DNA: TGTGCCAGCAGCTTGCAGCCCCTCCTTGGAGGTAGCACTGAAGCTTTCTTT. Protein sequence: CASSLQPLLGGSTEAFF.